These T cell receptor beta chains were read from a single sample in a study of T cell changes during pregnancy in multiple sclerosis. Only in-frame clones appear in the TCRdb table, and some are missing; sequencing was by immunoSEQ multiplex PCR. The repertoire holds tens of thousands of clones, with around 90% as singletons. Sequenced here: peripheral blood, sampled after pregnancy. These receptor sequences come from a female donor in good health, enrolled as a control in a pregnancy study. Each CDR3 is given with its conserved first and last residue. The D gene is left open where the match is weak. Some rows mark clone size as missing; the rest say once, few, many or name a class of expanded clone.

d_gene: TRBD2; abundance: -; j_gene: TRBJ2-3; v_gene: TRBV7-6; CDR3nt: TGTGCCAGCAGCTTAAATCGAGCGGGGGGGAGCTACACAGATACGCAGTATTTT; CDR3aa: CASSLNRAGGSYTDTQYF
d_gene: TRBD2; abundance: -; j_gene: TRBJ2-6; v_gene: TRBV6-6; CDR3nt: TGTGCCACTACGGGGGGAAGGGCCAACGTCCTGACTTTC; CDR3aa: CATTGGRANVLTF
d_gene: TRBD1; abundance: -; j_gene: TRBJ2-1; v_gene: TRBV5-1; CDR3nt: TGCGCCAGCAGCCAGTCGACAGGGGTGATTTACAATGAGCAGTTCTTC; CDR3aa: CASSQSTGVIYNEQFF
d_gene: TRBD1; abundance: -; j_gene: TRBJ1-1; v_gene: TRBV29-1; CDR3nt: TGCAGCGTTGAGCGACAGGGGCCGAACACTGAAGCTTTCTTT; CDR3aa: CSVERQGPNTEAFF
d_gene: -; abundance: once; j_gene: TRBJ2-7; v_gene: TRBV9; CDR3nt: TGTGCCAGCAGCGTAGGGGCGGGGAGCTCCTACGAGCAGTACTTC; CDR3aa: CASSVGAGSSYEQYF
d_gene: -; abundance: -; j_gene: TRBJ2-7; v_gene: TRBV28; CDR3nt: TGTGCCAGCAGTTCAGCCCTGGGGGACTTTTACTACGAGCAGTACTTC; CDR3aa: CASSSALGDFYYEQYF
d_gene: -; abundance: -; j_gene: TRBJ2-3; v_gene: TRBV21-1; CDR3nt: TGTGCCAGCACCCAAGGGCCTAGCCGGGATAGCACAGATACGCAGTATTTT; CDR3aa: CASTQGPSRDSTDTQYF
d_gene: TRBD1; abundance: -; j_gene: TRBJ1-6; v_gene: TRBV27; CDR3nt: TGTGCCAGCACCCGACGACAGGGGGCAGTTCCTAATTCACCCCTCCACTTT; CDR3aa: CASTRRQGAVPNSPLHF
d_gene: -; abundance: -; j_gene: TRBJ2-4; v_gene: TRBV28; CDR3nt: TGTGCCAGCAGTTTGGCCCAGGTGGGAGTACGGAACATTCAGTACTTC; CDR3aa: CASSLAQVGVRNIQYF
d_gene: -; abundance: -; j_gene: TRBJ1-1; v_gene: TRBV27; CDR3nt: TGTGCCAGCAGTTTAGCAGGGGACACTGAAGCTTTCTTT; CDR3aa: CASSLAGDTEAFF
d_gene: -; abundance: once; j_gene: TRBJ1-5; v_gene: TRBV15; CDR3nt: TGTGCCACCAGCAGAGATCGGGCGGGGAATCAGCCCCAGCATTTT; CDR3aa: CATSRDRAGNQPQHF
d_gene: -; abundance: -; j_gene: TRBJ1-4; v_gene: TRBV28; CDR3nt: TGTGCCAGCAGTTTACGGTCCGGACACTCCGAAAAACTGTTTTTT; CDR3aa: CASSLRSGHSEKLFF
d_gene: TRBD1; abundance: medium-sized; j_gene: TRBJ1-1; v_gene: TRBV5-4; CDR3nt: TGTGCCAGCAGCCGGACAGGGGGCACTGAAGCTTTCTTT; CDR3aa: CASSRTGGTEAFF
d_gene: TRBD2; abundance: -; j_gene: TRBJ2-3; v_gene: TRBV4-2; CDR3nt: TGTGCCAGCAGCCATGACCCTAGCGGGGGGGGCACAGATACGCAGTATTTT; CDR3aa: CASSHDPSGGGTDTQYF
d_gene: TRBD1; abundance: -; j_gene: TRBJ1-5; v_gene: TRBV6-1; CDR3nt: TGTGCCAGCAGTGAGCAGGGGACAGGGGGCAATCAGCCCCAGCATTTT; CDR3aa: CASSEQGTGGNQPQHF
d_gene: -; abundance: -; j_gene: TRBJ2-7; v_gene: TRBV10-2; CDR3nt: TGCGCCAGCAGTGAGGCCGCGCGTTTGCTCAGGTTTGGCGAGCAGTACTTC; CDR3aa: CASSEAARLLRFGEQYF
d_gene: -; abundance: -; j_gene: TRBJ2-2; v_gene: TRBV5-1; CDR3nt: TGCGCCAGCAGCTTGTATCGAGTCGGGCTAGGGGCCGGGGAGCTGTTTTTT; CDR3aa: CASSLYRVGLGAGELFF
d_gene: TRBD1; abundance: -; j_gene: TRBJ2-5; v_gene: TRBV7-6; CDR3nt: TGTGCCAGCAGCCACACCGGGACAGGAAGTTGGGAGACCCAGTACTTC; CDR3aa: CASSHTGTGSWETQYF
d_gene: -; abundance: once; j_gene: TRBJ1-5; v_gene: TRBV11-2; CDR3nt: TGTGCCAGCAGCCAAATGGCCGGGAGCAATCAGCCCCAGCATTTT; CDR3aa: CASSQMAGSNQPQHF
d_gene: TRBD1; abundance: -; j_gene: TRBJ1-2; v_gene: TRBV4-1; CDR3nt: TGCGCCAGCAGCCAAGATCGCGACAGGGTTTATGGCTACACCTTC; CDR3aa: CASSQDRDRVYGYTF
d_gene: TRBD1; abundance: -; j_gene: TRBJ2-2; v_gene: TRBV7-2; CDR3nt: TGTGCCAGCAGCTTTGTGCAGGGGGTAGCCGGGGAGCTGTTTTTT; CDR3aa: CASSFVQGVAGELFF
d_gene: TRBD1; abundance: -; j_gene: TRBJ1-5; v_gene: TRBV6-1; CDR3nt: TGTGCCAGCAGTGAAAGAGGGGGCAGCCACTATAGCAATCAGCCCCAGCATTTT; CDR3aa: CASSERGGSHYSNQPQHF
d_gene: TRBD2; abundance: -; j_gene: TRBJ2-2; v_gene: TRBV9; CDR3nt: TGTGCCAGCAGCGTAGTGAACGGGGGGGCGAACACCGGGGAGCTGTTTTTT; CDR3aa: CASSVVNGGANTGELFF
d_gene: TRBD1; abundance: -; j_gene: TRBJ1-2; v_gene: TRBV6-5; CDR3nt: TGTGCCAGCAGTAGGGACAGGGTACAGGGCTACACCTTC; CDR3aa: CASSRDRVQGYTF
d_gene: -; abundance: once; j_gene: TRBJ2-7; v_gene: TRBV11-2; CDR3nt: TGTGCCAGCAGACCAACCGGGACTTACTCCTACGAGCAGTACTTC; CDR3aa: CASRPTGTYSYEQYF
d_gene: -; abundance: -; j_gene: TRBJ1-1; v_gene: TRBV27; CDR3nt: TGTGCCAGCAGCCAGGGACTTGAAGCTTTCTTT; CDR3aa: CASSQGLEAFF
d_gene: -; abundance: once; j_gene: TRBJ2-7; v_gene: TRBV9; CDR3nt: TGTGCCAGCAGCGTGGACGGGGCCTACGAGCAGTACTTC; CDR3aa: CASSVDGAYEQYF
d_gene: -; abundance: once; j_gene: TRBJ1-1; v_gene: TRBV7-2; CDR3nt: TGTGCCAGCAGCCCGACAGGAATGAACACTGAAGCTTTCTTT; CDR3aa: CASSPTGMNTEAFF
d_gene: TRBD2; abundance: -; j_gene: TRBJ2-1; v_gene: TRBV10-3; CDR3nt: TGTGCCATTGCGAAAAATAGCGGGACTAGCGGCTACAATGAGCAGTTCTTC; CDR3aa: CAIAKNSGTSGYNEQFF
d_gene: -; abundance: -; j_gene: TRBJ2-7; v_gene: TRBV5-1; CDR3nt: TGCGCCAGCAGCTTGGTCGGCACGGAGATCTACGAGCAGTACTTC; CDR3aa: CASSLVGTEIYEQYF
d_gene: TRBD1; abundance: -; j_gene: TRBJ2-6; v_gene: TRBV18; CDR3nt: TGTGCCAGCTCGGGTGGGACAGGCGGCCTCTCTGGGGCCAACGTCCTGACTTTC; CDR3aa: CASSGGTGGLSGANVLTF
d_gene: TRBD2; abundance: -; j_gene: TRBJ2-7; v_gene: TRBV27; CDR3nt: TGTGCCAGCAGTTTAGGGCAGCGGGAGCCTTACGAGCAGTACTTC; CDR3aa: CASSLGQREPYEQYF
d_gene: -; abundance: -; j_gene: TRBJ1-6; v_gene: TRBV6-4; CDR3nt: TGTGCCAGCAGTGACAGGGTGGGGGGGGGCCCCCTCCACTTT; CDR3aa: CASSDRVGGGPLHF
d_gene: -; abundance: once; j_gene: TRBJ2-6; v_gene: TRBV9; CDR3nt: TGTGCCAGCAGCGTGAGCAGGGAGCGGGTCTCTGGGGCCAACGTCCTGACTTTC; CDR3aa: CASSVSRERVSGANVLTF
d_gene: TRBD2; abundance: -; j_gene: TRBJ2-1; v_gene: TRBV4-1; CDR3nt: TGCGCCAGCAGCCTAGCCGGGAATCTAGCGGGAGGGCAGTTCTTC; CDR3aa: CASSLAGNLAGGQFF
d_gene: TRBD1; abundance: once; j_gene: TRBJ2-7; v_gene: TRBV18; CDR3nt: TGTGCCAGCTCGCCCACAGGGGTCAACTACGAGCAGTACTTC; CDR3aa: CASSPTGVNYEQYF
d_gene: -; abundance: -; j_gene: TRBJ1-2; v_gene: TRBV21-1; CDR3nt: TGTGCCAGCAGCAAAAGGGCTGGACAGGGCCATGGCCACACCTTC; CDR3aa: CASSKRAGQGHGHTF
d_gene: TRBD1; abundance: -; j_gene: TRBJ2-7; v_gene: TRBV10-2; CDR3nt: TGCGCCAGCGGTATCGGGGACAGCTCCTACGAGCAGTACTTC; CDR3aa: CASGIGDSSYEQYF
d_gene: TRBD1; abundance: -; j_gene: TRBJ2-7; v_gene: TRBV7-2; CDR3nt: TGTGCCAGCAGCTTAAATCGGGACAGGGGTCGCGAGCAGTACTTC; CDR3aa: CASSLNRDRGREQYF
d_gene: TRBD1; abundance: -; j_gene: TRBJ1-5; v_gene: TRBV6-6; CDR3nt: TGTGCCAGCAGCCTAGACAGGGGTAGCAATCAGCCCCAGCATTTT; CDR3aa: CASSLDRGSNQPQHF
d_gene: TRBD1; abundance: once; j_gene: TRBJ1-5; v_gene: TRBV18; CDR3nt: TGTGCCAGCTCACCCCCGGGACAGGGGGCTGGACAGCCCCAGCATTTT; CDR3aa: CASSPPGQGAGQPQHF
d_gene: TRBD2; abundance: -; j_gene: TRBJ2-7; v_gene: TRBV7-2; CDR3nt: TGTGCCAGCTCCCCCTGGGGGACTAGCGTTGGGGGCGAGCAGTACTTC; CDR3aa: CASSPWGTSVGGEQYF
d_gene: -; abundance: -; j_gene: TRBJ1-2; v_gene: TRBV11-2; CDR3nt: TGTGCCAGCAGGCCGACCGGACTCTTAGACGGCTATGGCTACACCTTC; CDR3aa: CASRPTGLLDGYGYTF
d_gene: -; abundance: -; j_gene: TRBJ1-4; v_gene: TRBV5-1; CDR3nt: TGCGCCAGCAGCTTGGAAACAGGCCGTTGGTATGAAAAACTGTTTTTT; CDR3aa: CASSLETGRWYEKLFF
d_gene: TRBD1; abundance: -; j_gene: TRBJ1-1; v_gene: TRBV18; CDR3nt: TGTGCCAGCTCACCAAGCGGGACAGGGGTAAACACTGAAGCTTTCTTT; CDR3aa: CASSPSGTGVNTEAFF